This TCR beta chain was sequenced during a study of T cells in localized non-small cell lung cancer. Findings and limits, study-wide: Of the top 100 tumor clones, median about 53 were in adjacent lung, 25 to 30 among its top 100. Highest T cell clonality was seen in uninvolved adjacent lung, surpassing that measured in tumor.

With respect to this clone: Its specificity is unknown.

The assay was immunoSEQ multiplex PCR, and TCRdb's table has in-frame clones only and misses some. The table has tens of thousands of clones, 89% seen once. Trimming took off 4 bases at V and 0 bases at J, with 14 bases between the two ends. The CDR3 runs to 16 residues. Germline V lookup: CDR1 MDHEN, CDR2 SYDVKM. This TCR was sampled from a woman aged 35 to 69 with stage I lung adenocarcinoma. J is TRBJ2-3 and V is TRBV28; the D is unclear. The sample consisted of peripheral blood, taken before any cancer treatment. CDR3 residues: CASSSETMTSTDTQYF. The CDR3 DNA reads as TGTGCCAGCAGTTCCGAGACAATGACTAGCACAGATACGCAGTATTTT.